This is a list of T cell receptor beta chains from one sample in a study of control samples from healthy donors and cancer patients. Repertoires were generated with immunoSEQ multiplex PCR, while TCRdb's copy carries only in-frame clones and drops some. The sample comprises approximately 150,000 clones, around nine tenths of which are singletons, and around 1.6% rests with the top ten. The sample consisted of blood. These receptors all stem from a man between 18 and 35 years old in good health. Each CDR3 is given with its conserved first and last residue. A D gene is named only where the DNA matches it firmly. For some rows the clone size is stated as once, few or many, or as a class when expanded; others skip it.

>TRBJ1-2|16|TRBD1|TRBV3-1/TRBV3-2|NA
TGTGCCAGCAGCCAAGCAAACCCGGGACAGGGACGAGGCTACACCTTC
CASSQANPGQGRGYTF
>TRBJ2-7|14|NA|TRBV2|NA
TGTGCCAGCAGCCTAGGCGGCTACTCCTACGAGCAGTACTTC
CASSLGGYSYEQYF
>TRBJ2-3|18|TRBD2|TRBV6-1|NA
TGTGCCAGCAGTGGTCGGCTAGCGGGGCTCATATCCACAGATACGCAGTATTTT
CASSGRLAGLISTDTQYF
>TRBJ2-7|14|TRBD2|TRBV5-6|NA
TGTGCCAGCAGCTTGCGGCGGGGGATCGGCGAGCAGTACTTC
CASSLRRGIGEQYF
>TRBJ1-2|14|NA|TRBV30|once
TGTGCCTGGAGGACCCAGGATGTCGGCTATGGCTACACCTTC
CAWRTQDVGYGYTF
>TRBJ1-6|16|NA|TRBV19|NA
TGTGCCAGTAGTATAGCCACGGGAGCTGCTAATTCACCCCTCCACTTT
CASSIATGAANSPLHF
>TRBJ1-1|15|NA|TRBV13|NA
TGTGCCAGCAGCCCTCGGGGAAGGGGGGGCACTGAAGCTTTCTTT
CASSPRGRGGTEAFF
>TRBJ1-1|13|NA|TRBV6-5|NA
TGTGCCAGCAGTTACTATATGAACACTGAAGCTTTCTTT
CASSYYMNTEAFF
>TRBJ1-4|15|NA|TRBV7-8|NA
TGTGCCAGCAGCCTCCCGGGGGGTAGTAGGGAAAAACTGTTTTTT
CASSLPGGSREKLFF
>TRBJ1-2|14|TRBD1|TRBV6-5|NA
TGTGCCAGCAGCCCAACACAGGGGAACTATGGCTACACCTTC
CASSPTQGNYGYTF
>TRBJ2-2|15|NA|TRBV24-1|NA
TGTGCCACCAGTGGACATGGTTCGACCCCCGGGGAGCTGTTTTTT
CATSGHGSTPGELFF
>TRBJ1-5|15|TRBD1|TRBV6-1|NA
TGTGCCAGCAGTGAGGCGACAGGGGCCAATCAGCCCCAGCATTTT
CASSEATGANQPQHF
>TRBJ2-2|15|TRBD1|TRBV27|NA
TGTGCCAGCAGACAACAGGGGGCGAGGACCGGGGAGCTGTTTTTT
CASRQQGARTGELFF
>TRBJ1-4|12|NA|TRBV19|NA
TGTGCCAGTAGTATGCGGACTGAAAAACTGTTTTTT
CASSMRTEKLFF
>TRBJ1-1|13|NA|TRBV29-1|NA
TGCAGCGTGACGGAGGGGGGGAACACTGAAGCTTTCTTT
CSVTEGGNTEAFF
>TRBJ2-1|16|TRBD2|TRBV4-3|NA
TGCGCCAGCAGCCATAGGACTAGCGGGCAATACAATGAGCAGTTCTTC
CASSHRTSGQYNEQFF
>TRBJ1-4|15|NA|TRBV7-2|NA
TGTGCCAGCAGCGGCAGGGGCCGGCTTAATGAAAAACTGTTTTTT
CASSGRGRLNEKLFF
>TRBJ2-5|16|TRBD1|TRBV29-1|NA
TGCAGCGTTGAAGAAGGTCTGGACAGGGGCGGACAGACCCAGTACTTC
CSVEEGLDRGGQTQYF
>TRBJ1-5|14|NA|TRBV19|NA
TGTGCCAGTAGTATTCGAGGGGGAAATCAGCCCCAGCATTTT
CASSIRGGNQPQHF
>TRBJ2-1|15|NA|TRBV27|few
TGTGCCAGCAGTTTATGGACAGGGCGGGGGGGTGAGCAGTTCTTC
CASSLWTGRGGEQFF
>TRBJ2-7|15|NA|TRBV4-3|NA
TGCGCCAGCAGCCAAGGCCGGGACGCGGGACCCGAGCAGTACTTC
CASSQGRDAGPEQYF
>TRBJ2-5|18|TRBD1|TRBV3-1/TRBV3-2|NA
TGTGCCAGCAGCCAACAAACCAAAGGGGACAGCACTGAAGAGACCCAGTACTTC
CASSQQTKGDSTEETQYF
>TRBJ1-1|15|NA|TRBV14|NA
TGTGCCAGCAGCCTCGGAGGGGGGTCGGGCACTGAAGCTTTCTTT
CASSLGGGSGTEAFF
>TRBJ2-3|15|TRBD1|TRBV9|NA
TGTGCCAGCAGCGTAGGACAGGGCCGCACAGATACGCAGTATTTT
CASSVGQGRTDTQYF
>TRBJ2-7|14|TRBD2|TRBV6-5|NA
TGTGCCAGCAGCACTAGCGGGGGCTCCTACGAGCAGTACTTC
CASSTSGGSYEQYF
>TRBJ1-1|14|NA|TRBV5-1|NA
TGCGCCAGCAGCCTGGACGTGGGGTCCACTGAAGCTTTCTTT
CASSLDVGSTEAFF
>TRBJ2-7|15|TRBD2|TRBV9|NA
TGTGCCAGCAGCGCCCAGCGGGGGGGCGTAGGGGAGCAGTACTTC
CASSAQRGGVGEQYF
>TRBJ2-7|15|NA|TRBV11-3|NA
TGTGCCAGCAGCCCTTCGCCCGGGACGGACTACGAGCAGTACTTC
CASSPSPGTDYEQYF
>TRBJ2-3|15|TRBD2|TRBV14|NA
TGTGCCAGCAGCCTACAAAGCGGGAACGCAGATACGCAGTATTTT
CASSLQSGNADTQYF
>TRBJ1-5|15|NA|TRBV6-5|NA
TGTGCCAGCAGGAACGGGGGGAACAGCAATCAGCCCCAGCATTTT
CASRNGGNSNQPQHF